These T cell receptor beta chains were read from a single sample in a study of T cell responses to AZD1222 COVID-19 vaccine. Generated by immunoSEQ multiplex PCR, the TCRdb table keeps only in-frame clones and is missing some. The sample gives some 120,000 clones, 70% to 90% of which show up once; 1.5% to 2% is in the top ten. The sample in question was peripheral blood, obtained on day 0 of AZD1222 vaccination. These receptors all come from an adult in good health. The CDR3 runs from the conserved cysteine through the conserved F or W. A D gene is named only where the DNA matches it firmly. Some rows have no size entry. The others give once, few or many, or a class for an expanded clone.

>TRBD1|once|TRBJ1-2|TRBV12-3/TRBV12-4
CASSSTGRSGYTF
TGTGCCAGCAGTTCGACAGGGAGGAGCGGCTACACCTTC
>NA|NA|TRBJ1-1|TRBV3-1/TRBV3-2
CASSSSLRPPVDTEAFF
TGTGCCAGCAGCTCAAGTTTAAGGCCCCCGGTCGACACTGAAGCTTTCTTT
>NA|once|TRBJ1-1|TRBV27
CASSPPDHTEAFF
TGTGCCAGCAGTCCTCCCGACCACACTGAAGCTTTCTTT
>NA|NA|TRBJ2-6|TRBV7-3
CASSSTSGANVLTF
TGTGCCAGCAGCTCGACCTCTGGGGCCAACGTCCTGACTTTC
>TRBD1|once|TRBJ2-1|TRBV9
CASSGRQGHSYNEQFF
TGTGCCAGCAGCGGCAGACAGGGTCACTCCTACAATGAGCAGTTCTTC
>TRBD1|NA|TRBJ1-6|TRBV27
CASSSPGTASSYNSPLHF
TGTGCCAGCAGTTCCCCCGGGACAGCCAGCTCCTATAATTCACCCCTCCACTTT
>NA|NA|TRBJ2-6|TRBV7-8
CASRPRAYTPRTAGANVLTF
TGTGCCAGCAGGCCTCGCGCTTACACCCCCCGCACTGCTGGGGCCAACGTCCTGACTTTC
>NA|NA|TRBJ1-6|TRBV30
CAWKDTVVSPLHF
TGTGCCTGGAAGGACACCGTAGTGTCACCCCTCCACTTT
>TRBD2|NA|TRBJ2-5|TRBV11-2
CASSLVRPGGWETQYF
TGTGCCAGCAGCTTAGTACGGCCGGGAGGATGGGAGACCCAGTACTTC
>NA|NA|TRBJ1-1|TRBV27
CASSPHINTGKNTEAFF
TGTGCCAGCAGTCCCCATATAAACACAGGGAAGAACACTGAAGCTTTCTTT
>TRBD1|NA|TRBJ1-4|TRBV5-1
CASSPGGYGSEKLFF
TGCGCCAGCAGCCCAGGGGGGTATGGGTCTGAAAAACTGTTTTTT
>NA|NA|TRBJ2-2|TRBV5-6
CASSSGPYTGELFF
TGTGCCAGCAGTTCCGGGCCCTACACCGGGGAGCTGTTTTTT
>TRBD1|NA|TRBJ1-1|TRBV6-2/TRBV6-3
CASSSRTGYMNTEAFF
TGTGCCAGCAGTTCCCGGACAGGATACATGAACACTGAAGCTTTCTTT
>NA|NA|TRBJ2-5|TRBV24-1
CATSGGGPFQETQYF
TGTGCCACCAGTGGAGGGGGGCCTTTCCAAGAGACCCAGTACTTC
>TRBD2|few|TRBJ2-1|TRBV27
CASTLAGPSSYNEQFF
TGTGCCAGCACCTTAGCGGGACCGAGCTCCTACAATGAGCAGTTCTTC
>NA|NA|TRBJ1-2|TRBV20-1
CSASEGTTYYGYTF
TGCAGTGCTAGTGAGGGGACGACCTATTATGGCTACACCTTC
>NA|NA|TRBJ2-1|TRBV7-8
CASSPNRGLAYYNEQFF
TGTGCCAGCAGCCCCAACAGGGGACTGGCATACTACAATGAGCAGTTCTTC
>NA|NA|TRBJ1-1|TRBV14
CASSQDIRVDTEAFF
TGTGCCAGCAGCCAAGATATCAGGGTCGACACTGAAGCTTTCTTT